This T cell receptor (beta chain) was sequenced during a study of T cell clonality in common variable immunodeficiency. Study-wide findings and caveats: CVID subjects had higher TCRbeta clonality than healthy controls, most marked in about a third.

At least ten counts were recorded for this clone. Its antigen is currently unknown. The read terminates 3 residues before the CDR3 end, so the remaining end is supplied by the germline J gene. Repertoires were generated with immunoSEQ multiplex PCR, while TCRdb's copy carries only in-frame clones and drops some. Listed here are about 64,000 clones without any singletons, the top ten holding 1.7%. Donors gave roughly 5 to 9 ml heparinized peripheral whole blood. V was shortened by 10 bases and J by 7 bases, with 17 bases between the two germline ends. CDR1 is SNHLY, CDR2 FYNNEI, per germline. This CDR3 region has 13 residues.

This sequence was found in a person between 18 and 75 years old in good health. V is TRBV2 and J is TRBJ2-1; the D gene is possibly TRBD1 (5 bases). The source material was peripheral blood mononuclear cells. CDR3 amino acids: CAISRGRANEQFF. Partial CDR3 DNA: TGTGCCATCTCAAGGGGAAGGGCTAATGAG.